This passage covers 19 T cell receptor beta chains from one sample sequenced in a study of T cells in Graves' hyperthyroidism and ophthalmopathy. What was amplified from RNA transcripts were TCR beta CDR3 regions. Carried out on the TCR CDR3, a first-round RT-PCR used the HTBI primer set. A single record per CDR3 protein comes from TCRdb applying MiXCR to the multiplex PCR reads. The sample has roughly 650,000 distinct CDR3 sequences, 16% seen once; the top ten hold 2.5% to 4%. Sample: blood. Receptors originate from a woman between 40 and 55 years old with Graves' ophthalmopathy.

This clonotype was seen repeatedly, ten times or more. The chain recombines TRBV2 with TRBJ2-2; D may be TRBD1 (6 bases). Germline assignment: CDR1 SNHLY and CDR2 FYNNEI. The V end was cut by 6 bases, the J end by 1 base, with 12 bases between. This CDR3 comprises 15 residues. CDR3 nucleotide sequence: TGTGCCAGCAGAAATGTGACAGGGAACACCGGGGAGCTGTTTTTT. Translating gives CASRNVTGNTGELFF.

The table lists this clonotype with many counts. The genes are TRBV29-1 and TRBJ1-1; D unclear. CDR1 is SQVTM, CDR2 ANQGSEA, per germline. Trimming stripped 3 bases from V and 1 base from J, with 9 bases between. This CDR3 has 13 residues. In DNA, the CDR3 is TGCAGCGTTGATTTCCCAGGGAACACTGAAGCTTTCTTT. Translation: CSVDFPGNTEAFF.

This clonotype was detected ten times or more. This chain connects TRBV2 to TRBJ2-7, with 8 bases fitting TRBD1. The germline gives CDR1 SNHLY, CDR2 FYNNEI. CDR3 length equals 13 residues. Trimming removed 4 bases from V and 12 bases from J; junction bases left unmatched: 11. The CDR3 DNA reads TGTGCCAGCAGTGCCCCAGACAGGGGACGGACGTACTTC. This translates into CASSAPDRGRTYF.

This chain links TRBV19 with TRBJ2-1; the match to TRBD2 covers 13 bases. Looked up from germline, CDR1 is LNHDA and CDR2 is SQIVND (reference sequence). The CDR3 spans 15 residues. Trimming cost V 3 bases and J 10 bases; bases outside gene matches: 6. The CDR3 region is CASSMWTSGRDEQFF. The DNA of the CDR3 is TGTGCCAGTAGTATGTGGACTAGCGGGAGAGACGAGCAGTTCTTC. Full variable domain (remainder filled in from reference TRBV19 and TRBJ2-1): DGGITQSPKYLFRKEGQNVTLSCEQNLNHDAMYWYRQDPGQGLRLIYYSQIVNDFQKGDIAEGYSVSREKKESFPLTVTSAQKNPTAFYLCASSMWTSGRDEQFFGPGTRLTVL.

The chain recombines TRBV7-9 with TRBJ2-5; D is perhaps TRBD2 (5 bases). The CDR3 length is 15 residues. Trimming took 5 bases from V and 5 from J, leaving 18 bases between them. Per germline, CDR1 SEHNR and CDR2 FQNEAQ (reference sequence). CDR3 loop: CASSPRGGFPETQYF. CDR3 bases: TGTGCCAGCAGCCCCCGGGGTGGTTTCCCGGAGACCCAGTACTTC.

About this clonotype itself: Its ends do not fully match the called genes, so a read error is possible. The CDR3 DNA follows: TGCGCCAGCAGCCAAGATCGACGTGGGGGGGCAGATTACGAGCAGTACTTC. Amino acid sequence: CASSQDRRGGADYEQYF. The chain uses TRBV11-2 and TRBJ2-7, with D possibly matching TRBD2 (7 bases). This CDR3 region has 17 residues. The V gene's germline CDR1 is SGHAT and CDR2 FQNNGV.

This clonotype was seen a handful of times. The chain has TRBV28 and TRBJ1-5; D remains unclear. This CDR3 has 14 amino acids. Germline V gene lookup returns CDR1 MDHEN and CDR2 SYDVKM. V lost 6 bases and J lost 2, with 11 bases in between. The CDR3 protein is CASRYSAGNQPQHF. CDR3 in DNA: TGTGCCAGCAGATACTCAGCAGGCAATCAGCCCCAGCATTTT.

This clonotype was seen a handful of times. This chain uses TRBV20-1 with TRBJ2-5; D gene uncertain. The CDR3 loop spans 12 amino acids. Germline loops: CDR1 DFQATT, CDR2 SNEGSKA (reference sequence). V lost 4 bases and J 0 bases, leaving 6 bases between the germline ends. In nucleotides, the CDR3 is TGCAGTGCTATATTGTACCAAGAGACCCAGTACTTC. Its protein is CSAILYQETQYF.

This clonotype was detected ten times or more. This chain links TRBV27 with TRBJ2-1; 7 nucleotides line up with TRBD2. CDR3 size: 15 residues. V was clipped by 3 bases and J by 2 bases; unmatched bases: 4. CDR1 and CDR2 from the germline V gene are MNHEY and SMNVEV (reference sequence). In nucleotides, the CDR3 is TGTGCCAGCAGTTTCCTAGCGGACCCCTACAATGAGCAGTTCTTC. Protein: CASSFLADPYNEQFF.

Only a few counts were recorded for this clonotype. This chain links TRBV5-1 with TRBJ1-6, with no clear D. With 5 bases removed from V and 11 bases from J, the gap between germline ends came to 17 bases. The V gene's germline CDR1 is SGHRS and CDR2 YFSETQ. The CDR3 covers 14 residues. Here the CDR3 reads CASSPSIGIAPLHF. The CDR3 region has the DNA TGCGCCAGCAGTCCTTCCATTGGAATCGCACCCCTCCACTTT. The variable domain in full, completed from reference TRBV5-1 and TRBJ1-6, reads KAGVTQTPRYLIKTRGQQVTLSCSPISGHRSVSWYQQTPGQGLQFLFEYFSETQRNKGNFPGRFSGRQFSNSRSEMNVSTLELGDSALYLCASSPSIGIAPLHFGNGTRLTVT.

This sequence joins TRBV20-1 and TRBJ2-1; 8 bases line up with TRBD2. CDR1 DFQATT and CDR2 SNEGSKA come from the germline V gene (reference sequence). The CDR3 loop spans 13 amino acids. With V trimmed by 6 bases and J by 2 bases, 3 bases remained unmatched. The CDR3 nucleotides are TGCAGTGCAATTAGCGGGGCCTACAATGAGCAGTTCTTC. This gives the protein CSAISGAYNEQFF.

This clonotype has a count of ten or more. This sequence joins TRBV3-1 and TRBJ2-3; D not resolved. The CDR3 is 14 amino acids. V was clipped by 0 bases and J by 1 base, with 5 bases between them. The germline V gene encodes CDR1 LGHDT and CDR2 YNNKEL (reference sequence). The CDR3 nucleotides read TGTGCCAGCAGCCAAGAGCCTCGCACAGATACGCAGTATTTT. It encodes CASSQEPRTDTQYF.

The rearrangement joins TRBV6-5 to TRBJ2-4, with 9 bases fitting TRBD2. The CDR3 totals 13 residues. The junction had 3 bases not matched to a gene; V was cut back by 4 bases and J by 8 bases. The germline V gene encodes CDR1 MNHEY and CDR2 SVGAGI. This CDR3 reads CASSWREGDIQYF. The DNA of the CDR3 is TGTGCCAGCAGTTGGCGGGAGGGGGACATTCAGTACTTC.

The chain carries TRBV11-1 and TRBJ2-1; D is unclear. This CDR3 has 17 residues. V shed 5 bases and J shed 1 base, with 18 bases lying between them. Germline V gives CDR1 SGHAT, CDR2 FQDESV (reference sequence). The CDR3: CASSPHPARSSYNEQFF. The CDR3 nucleotides read TGTGCCAGCAGCCCCCACCCGGCCAGGTCGTCCTACAATGAGCAGTTCTTC.

The gene calls are TRBV24-1 and TRBJ1-1, with 7 bases that match TRBD1. The V and J ends lost 5 bases and 4 bases, in that order; junction bases with no gene match: 9. This CDR3 comprises 15 residues. From germline, CDR1 is KGHDR and CDR2 SFDVKD. CDR3 DNA: TGTGCCACCAGTGGTACACAGGGGAAGGGCACTGAAGCTTTCTTT. Amino acid sequence: CATSGTQGKGTEAFF.

This clonotype was recorded at least ten times. The rearrangement links TRBV28 to TRBJ2-1; either TRBD1 or TRBD2 may supply D (5 bases each). CDR3 size: 14 residues. The ends were cut back, 7 bases at V and 9 bases at J, with 19 bases in the middle. Germline V lookup: CDR1 MDHEN, CDR2 SYDVKM. CDR3 DNA sequence: TGTGCCAGCACCCTCCGGCAGGGTGGGAGTGAGCAGTTCTTC. Translated: CASTLRQGGSEQFF. Full variable domain (missing parts from reference TRBV28 and TRBJ2-1): DVKVTQSSRYLVKRTGEKVFLECVQDMDHENMFWYRQDPGLGLRLIYFSYDVKMKEKGDIPEGYSVSREKKERFSLILESASTNQTSMYLCASTLRQGGSEQFFGPGTRLTVL.

The table lists this clonotype with many counts. The V gene is TRBV6-1, the J gene TRBJ1-1; a weak D match, TRBD1 (5 bases). Germline-derived CDR1 and CDR2 are MNHNS and SASEGT. Deletions cut 8 bases from V and 2 bases from J, with 15 bases between. The CDR3 consists of 14 residues. CDR3 sequence: CASHPWGGNTEAFF. CDR3 in DNA: TGTGCCAGCCATCCTTGGGGGGGAAACACTGAAGCTTTCTTT.

The chain employs TRBV20-1 and TRBJ2-4, with D possibly being TRBD1 (5 bases). Trimming took off 5 bases at V and 0 bases at J, with 14 bases between the two ends. CDR1 and CDR2 from the germline V gene are DFQATT and SNEGSKA (reference sequence). The CDR3 loop spans 15 amino acids. The CDR3 region is CSAALGQRAKNIQYF. In DNA form, the CDR3 reads TGCAGTGCTGCCCTGGGGCAGCGAGCCAAAAACATTCAGTACTTC.

This clonotype has a single count. The chain is built from TRBV4-2 and TRBJ1-4, with D possibly being TRBD1 (5 bases). Trimming pared 4 bases from V and 8 bases from J, leaving 17 bases between. This CDR3 has 15 amino acids. Germline values: CDR1 LGHNA, CDR2 YNFKEQ. CDR3 in amino acids: CASSLSGGGREKLFF. The CDR3 bases are TGTGCCAGCAGCCTCAGCGGGGGGGGAAGAGAAAAACTGTTTTTT.